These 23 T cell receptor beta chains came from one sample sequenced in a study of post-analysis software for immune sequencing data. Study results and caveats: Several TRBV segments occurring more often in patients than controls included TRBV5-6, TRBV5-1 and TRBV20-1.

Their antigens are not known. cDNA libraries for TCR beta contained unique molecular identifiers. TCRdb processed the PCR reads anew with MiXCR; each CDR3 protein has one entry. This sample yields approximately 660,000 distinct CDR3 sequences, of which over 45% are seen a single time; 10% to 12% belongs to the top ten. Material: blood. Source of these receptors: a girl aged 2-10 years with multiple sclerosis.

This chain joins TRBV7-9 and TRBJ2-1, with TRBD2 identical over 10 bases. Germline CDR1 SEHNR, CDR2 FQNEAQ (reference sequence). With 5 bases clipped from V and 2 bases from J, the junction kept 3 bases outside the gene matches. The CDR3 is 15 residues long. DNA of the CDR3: TGTGCCAGCAGCCTAAGCGGGGGGGCCTACAATGAGCAGTTCTTC. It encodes CASSLSGGAYNEQFF.

CDR3 in amino acids: CASREGTGDTGELFF. CDR3 coding DNA: TGTGCCAGCAGGGAAGGGACAGGGGATACCGGGGAGCTGTTTTTT. This chain connects TRBV6-2 or TRBV6-3 to TRBJ2-2; 10 nucleotides line up with TRBD1. The V gene's germline CDR1 is MNHEY and CDR2 SVGEGT. V trimming: 6 bases; J trimming: 5 bases; junction bases outside the gene matches: 6. The CDR3 is 15 amino acids.

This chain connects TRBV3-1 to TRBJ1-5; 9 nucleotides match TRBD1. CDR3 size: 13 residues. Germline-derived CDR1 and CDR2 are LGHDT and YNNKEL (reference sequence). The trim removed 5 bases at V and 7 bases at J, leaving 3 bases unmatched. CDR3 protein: CASSRQGEQPQHF. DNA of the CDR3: TGTGCCAGCAGCAGACAGGGGGAACAGCCCCAGCATTTT. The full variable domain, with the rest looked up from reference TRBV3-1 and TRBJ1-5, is DTAVSQTPKYLVTQMGNDKSIKCEQNLGHDTMYWYKQDSKKFLKIMFSYNNKELIINETVPNRFSPKSPDKAHLNLHINSLELGDSAVYFCASSRQGEQPQHFGDGTRLSIL.

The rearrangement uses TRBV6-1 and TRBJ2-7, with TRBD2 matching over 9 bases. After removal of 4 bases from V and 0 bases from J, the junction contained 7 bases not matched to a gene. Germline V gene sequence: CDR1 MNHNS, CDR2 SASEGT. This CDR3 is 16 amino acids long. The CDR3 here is CASSGRTSGSSYEQYF. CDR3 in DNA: TGTGCCAGCAGTGGCCGCACTAGCGGGTCCTCCTACGAGCAGTACTTC.

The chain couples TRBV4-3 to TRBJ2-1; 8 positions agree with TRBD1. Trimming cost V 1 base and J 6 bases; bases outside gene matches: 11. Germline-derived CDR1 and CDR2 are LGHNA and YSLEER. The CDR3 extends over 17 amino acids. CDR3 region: CASSQGGWAGGGNEQFF. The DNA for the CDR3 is TGCGCCAGCAGCCAAGGAGGTTGGGCAGGGGGCGGCAATGAGCAGTTCTTC.

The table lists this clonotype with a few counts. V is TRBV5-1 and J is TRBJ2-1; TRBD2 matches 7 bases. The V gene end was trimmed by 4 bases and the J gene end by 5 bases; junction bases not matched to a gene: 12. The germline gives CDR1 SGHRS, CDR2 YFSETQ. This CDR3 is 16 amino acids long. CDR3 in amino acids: CASSPSPGLTHNEQFF. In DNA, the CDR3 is TGCGCCAGCAGCCCCTCCCCGGGACTAACTCACAATGAGCAGTTCTTC.

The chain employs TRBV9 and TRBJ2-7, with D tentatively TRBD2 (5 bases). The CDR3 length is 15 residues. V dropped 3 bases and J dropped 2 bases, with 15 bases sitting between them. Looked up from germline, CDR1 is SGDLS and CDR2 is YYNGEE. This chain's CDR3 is CASSASSPGAYEQYF. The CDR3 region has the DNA TGTGCCAGCAGCGCTAGTTCCCCCGGGGCCTACGAGCAGTACTTC. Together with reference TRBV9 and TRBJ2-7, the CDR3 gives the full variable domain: DSGVTQTPKHLITATGQRVTLRCSPRSGDLSVYWYQQSLDQGLQFLIQYYNGEERAKGNILERFSAQQFPDLHSELNLSSLELGDSALYFCASSASSPGAYEQYFGPGTRLTVT.

The CDR3 loop is CSVRTGWNQPQHF. CDR3 nucleotide sequence: TGCAGCGTTCGGACAGGGTGGAATCAGCCCCAGCATTTT. V gene TRBV29-1 combines with J gene TRBJ1-5, with 8 bases matching TRBD1. The CDR3 runs to 13 residues. The V gene's germline CDR1 is SQVTM and CDR2 ANQGSEA. V lost 5 bases and J lost 4; bases outside the gene matches: 4.

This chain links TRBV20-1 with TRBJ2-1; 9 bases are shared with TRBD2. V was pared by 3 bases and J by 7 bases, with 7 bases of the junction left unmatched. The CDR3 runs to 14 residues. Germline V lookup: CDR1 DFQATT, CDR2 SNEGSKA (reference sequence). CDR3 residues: CSASGLSGGNEQFF. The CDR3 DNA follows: TGCAGTGCTAGCGGACTTAGCGGGGGAAATGAGCAGTTCTTC.

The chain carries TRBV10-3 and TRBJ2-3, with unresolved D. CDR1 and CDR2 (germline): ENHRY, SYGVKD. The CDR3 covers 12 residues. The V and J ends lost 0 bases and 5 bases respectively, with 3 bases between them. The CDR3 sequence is CAISESRDTQYF. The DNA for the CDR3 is TGTGCCATCAGTGAGTCTAGAGATACGCAGTATTTT.

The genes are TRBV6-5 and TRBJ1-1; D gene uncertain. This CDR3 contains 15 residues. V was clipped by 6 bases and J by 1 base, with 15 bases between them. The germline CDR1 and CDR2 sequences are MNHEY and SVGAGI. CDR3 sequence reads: CASSGARPTNTEAFF. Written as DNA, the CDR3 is TGTGCCAGCAGCGGAGCCAGGCCCACGAACACTGAAGCTTTCTTT.

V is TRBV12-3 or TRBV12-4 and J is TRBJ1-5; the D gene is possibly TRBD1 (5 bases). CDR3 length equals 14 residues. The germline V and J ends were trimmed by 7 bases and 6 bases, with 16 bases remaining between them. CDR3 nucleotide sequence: TGTGCCAGCACTATTGGGGGGAGGGCTCAGCCCCAGCATTTT. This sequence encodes CASTIGGRAQPQHF.

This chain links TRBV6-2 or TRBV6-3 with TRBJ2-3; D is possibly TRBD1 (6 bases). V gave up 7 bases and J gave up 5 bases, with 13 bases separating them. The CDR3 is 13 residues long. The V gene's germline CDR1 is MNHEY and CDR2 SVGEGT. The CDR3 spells CASTLAGEDTQYF. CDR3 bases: TGTGCCAGCACCCTCGCAGGGGAAGATACGCAGTATTTT.

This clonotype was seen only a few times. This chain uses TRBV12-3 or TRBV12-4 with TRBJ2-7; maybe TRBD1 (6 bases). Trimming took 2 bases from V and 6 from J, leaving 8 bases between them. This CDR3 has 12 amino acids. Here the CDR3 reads CASSLQGFEQYF. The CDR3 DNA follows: TGTGCCAGCAGTTTACAGGGGTTCGAGCAGTACTTC.

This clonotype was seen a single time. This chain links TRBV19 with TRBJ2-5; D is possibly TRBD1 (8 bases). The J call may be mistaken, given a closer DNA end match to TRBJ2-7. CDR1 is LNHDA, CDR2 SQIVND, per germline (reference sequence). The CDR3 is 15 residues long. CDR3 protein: CASRRAGQVTYEQYF. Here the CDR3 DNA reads TGTGCCAGTAGGCGAGCGGGACAGGTGACGTACGAGCAGTACTTC.

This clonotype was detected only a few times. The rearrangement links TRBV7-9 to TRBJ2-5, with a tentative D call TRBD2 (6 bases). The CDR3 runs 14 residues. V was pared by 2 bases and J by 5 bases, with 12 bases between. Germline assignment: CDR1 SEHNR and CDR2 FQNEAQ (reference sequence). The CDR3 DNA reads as TGTGCCAGCAGCTTAACTGGCCGGGGGGAGACCCAGTACTTC. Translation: CASSLTGRGETQYF.

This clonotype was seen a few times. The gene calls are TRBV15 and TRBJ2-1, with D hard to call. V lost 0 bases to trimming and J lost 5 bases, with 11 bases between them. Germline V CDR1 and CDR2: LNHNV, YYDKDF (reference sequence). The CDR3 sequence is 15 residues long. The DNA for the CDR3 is TGTGCCACCAGCAGAGATTCACGGCGGAACAATGAGCAGTTCTTC. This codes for CATSRDSRRNNEQFF.

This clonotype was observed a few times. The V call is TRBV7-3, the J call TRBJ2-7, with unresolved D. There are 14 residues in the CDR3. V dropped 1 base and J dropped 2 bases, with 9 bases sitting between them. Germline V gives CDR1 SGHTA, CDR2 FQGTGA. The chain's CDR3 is CASSLMRVPYEQYF. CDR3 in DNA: TGTGCCAGCAGCTTAATGCGCGTACCCTACGAGCAGTACTTC.

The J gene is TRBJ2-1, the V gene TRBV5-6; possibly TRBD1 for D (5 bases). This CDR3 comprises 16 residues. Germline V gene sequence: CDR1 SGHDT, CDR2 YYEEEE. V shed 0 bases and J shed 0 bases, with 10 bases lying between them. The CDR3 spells CASSLGQHRSYNEQFF. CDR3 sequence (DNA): TGTGCCAGCAGCTTGGGACAGCACCGCTCCTACAATGAGCAGTTCTTC.

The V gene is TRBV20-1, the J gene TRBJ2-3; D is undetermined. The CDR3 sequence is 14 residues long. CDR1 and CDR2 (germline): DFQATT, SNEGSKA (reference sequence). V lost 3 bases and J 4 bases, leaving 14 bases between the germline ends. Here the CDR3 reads CSASPLVASDTQYF. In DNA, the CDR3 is TGCAGTGCTAGCCCCCTAGTCGCGTCAGATACGCAGTATTTT.

The DNA for the CDR3 is TGTGCCAGCAGCTTTACCAGCGGGAGTTTAGGCTACGAGCAGTACTTC. This codes for CASSFTSGSLGYEQYF. V and J are TRBV5-5 and TRBJ2-7; 8 bases line up with TRBD2. CDR1 and CDR2 (germline): SGHKS, YYEKEE (reference sequence). The CDR3 contains 16 residues. The trim removed 2 bases at V and 3 bases at J, leaving 10 bases unmatched.

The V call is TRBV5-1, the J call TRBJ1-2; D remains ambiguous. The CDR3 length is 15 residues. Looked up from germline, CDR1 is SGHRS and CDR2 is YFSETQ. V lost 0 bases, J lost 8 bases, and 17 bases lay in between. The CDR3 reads CASSLEVTGSGGYTF. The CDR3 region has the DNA TGCGCCAGCAGCTTGGAGGTCACGGGGTCTGGGGGCTACACCTTC.

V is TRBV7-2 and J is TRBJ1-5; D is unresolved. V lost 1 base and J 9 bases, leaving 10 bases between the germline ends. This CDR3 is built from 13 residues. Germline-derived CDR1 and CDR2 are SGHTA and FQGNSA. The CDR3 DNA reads TGTGCCAGCAGCTTAGAATCGGGTCTGCCCCAGCATTTT. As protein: CASSLESGLPQHF.